The 5 T cell receptor beta chains given below trace back to one sample, sequenced in a study of shared clonotypes between healthy human individuals. Here immunoSEQ multiplex PCR was the method, and the copy in TCRdb shows in-frame clones only, minus some. The sample includes approximately 2.3 million clones, 85% to 95% of them seen just once. Sequencing used naive CD4+ T cells from PBMCs. Noted subset: CD45RA+ positively selected. These receptor sequences come from a man in his late teens or twenties in good health. Some clones in this sample may be carry-over from other donors' samples.

Notes on this clone: Other DNA sequences from this sample encode an identical CDR3 as well. The chain couples TRBV28 to TRBJ1-4; 8 bases fit TRBD1. V lost 5 bases to trimming and J lost 3 bases; unmatched junction nucleotides: 5. This CDR3 has 15 residues. Germline-derived CDR1 and CDR2 are MDHEN and SYDVKM. The CDR3 loop reads CASSQQGAANEKLFF. Written as DNA, the CDR3 is TGTGCCAGCAGTCAGCAGGGGGCTGCTAATGAAAAACTGTTTTTT.

The rearrangement uses TRBV27 and TRBJ1-2; 7 bases map to TRBD1. The CDR3 contains 14 residues. V was clipped by 3 bases and J by 5 bases; unmatched bases: 6. Germline values: CDR1 MNHEY, CDR2 SMNVEV (reference sequence). CDR3 DNA: TGTGCCAGCAGTTTGATGGGACAGACATATGGCTACACCTTC. The encoded protein is CASSLMGQTYGYTF.

The gene calls are TRBV7-2 and TRBJ1-1; a weak D match, TRBD1 (5 bases). The ends were cut back, 0 bases at V and 1 base at J, with 12 bases in the middle. Germline V CDR1 and CDR2: SGHTA, FQGNSA. The CDR3 loop spans 16 amino acids. This CDR3 reads CASSLAGGLPNTEAFF. The CDR3 coding sequence is TGTGCCAGCAGCTTAGCGGGGGGTCTTCCGAACACTGAAGCTTTCTTT.

The V and J genes are TRBV6-1 and TRBJ2-3, with 7 nucleotides matching TRBD2. Germline loops: CDR1 MNHNS, CDR2 SASEGT. The V segment lost 5 bases and the J segment 3 bases; nucleotides outside the gene matches: 8. There are 15 residues in the CDR3. CDR3: CASSPGEGRTDTQYF. The CDR3 nucleotides are TGTGCCAGCAGTCCCGGGGAGGGGAGGACAGATACGCAGTATTTT.

This clone was counted a few times. Additional DNA sequences in this sample encode the identical CDR3. V is TRBV6-5 and J is TRBJ1-2; TRBD1 aligns across 9 bases. This CDR3 region has 15 residues. Germline CDR1 MNHEY, CDR2 SVGAGI. The V gene end was trimmed by 0 bases and the J gene end by 2 bases; junction bases not matched to a gene: 1. The CDR3 DNA reads as TGTGCCAGCAGTTACTCCGGGACAGGGAACTATGGCTACACCTTC. Translation: CASSYSGTGNYGYTF.